The 20 T cell receptor beta chains listed next were all sequenced from one sample in a study of blood T cell repertoires in COVID-19. The repertoire was sequenced with immunoSEQ multiplex PCR; TCRdb's copy has only in-frame clones and lacks some. The sample has more than 200,000 clones, about 88% seen once; the top ten hold about 1.6%. The specimen sequenced was PBMCs or T cells enriched from blood (not recorded which). The receptors shown here come from a woman between 45 and 60 years old who had recovered from COVID-19.

The V call is TRBV27, the J call TRBJ2-7, with 9 nucleotides matching TRBD1. The junction had 7 bases not matched to a gene; V was cut back by 8 bases and J by 2 bases. Germline-derived CDR1 and CDR2 are MNHEY and SMNVEV (reference sequence). This CDR3 spans 14 amino acids. In DNA form, the CDR3 reads TGTGCCAGCGGCCGGGACAGGGACACCTACGAGCAGTACTTC. The encoded protein is CASGRDRDTYEQYF.

The J gene is TRBJ1-2, the V gene TRBV5-4, with 7 bases fitting TRBD1. This CDR3 is 14 amino acids long. V shed 5 bases, J shed 7 bases, and the junction held 11 bases outside the gene matches. Germline CDR1 SGHNT, CDR2 YYREEE (reference sequence). The CDR3 coding sequence is TGTGCCAGCAGACCTAGAGGGGGCGTATCTGGCTACACCTTC. It specifies CASRPRGGVSGYTF.

CDR3 DNA sequence: TGTGCCAGCAGTGACGGGGGGACAGGCTACACCTTC. Its protein is CASSDGGTGYTF. The chain couples TRBV6-1 to TRBJ1-2; a weak D match, TRBD1 (6 bases). V was trimmed by 3 bases and J by 8 bases, leaving 10 bases between them. This CDR3 has 12 amino acids. Per the germline V gene, CDR1 is MNHNS and CDR2 is SASEGT.

This clone has only a few counts. This chain connects TRBV9 to TRBJ1-2; TRBD1 agrees at 7 bases. Germline loops: CDR1 SGDLS, CDR2 YYNGEE. Trimming at V came to 0 bases and at J to 7 bases, leaving 6 bases not matched to a gene. This CDR3 is 14 amino acids long. CDR3 amino acids: CASSVGQGIGGYTF. CDR3 bases: TGTGCCAGCAGCGTAGGACAGGGTATAGGTGGCTACACCTTC. Full variable domain (missing parts from reference TRBV9 and TRBJ1-2): DSGVTQTPKHLITATGQRVTLRCSPRSGDLSVYWYQQSLDQGLQFLIQYYNGEERAKGNILERFSAQQFPDLHSELNLSSLELGDSALYFCASSVGQGIGGYTFGSGTRLTVV.

The table lists this clone with a count of one. The V call is TRBV30, the J call TRBJ2-5; 13 nucleotides match TRBD2. This CDR3 contains 15 residues. Germline values: CDR1 GTSNPN, CDR2 SVGIG (reference sequence). Losses at the gene ends were 3 bases for V and 4 bases for J; bases not matched to a gene: 5. CDR3: CAWSNGLAGVETQYF. The CDR3 DNA reads as TGTGCCTGGAGCAATGGACTAGCGGGAGTAGAGACCCAGTACTTC.

The chain joins TRBV7-9 to TRBJ1-2, with unresolved D. Germline V gene lookup returns CDR1 SEHNR and CDR2 FQNEAQ (reference sequence). V gave up 1 base and J gave up 6 bases, with 6 bases separating them. The CDR3 extends over 12 amino acids. CDR3 DNA: TGTGCCAGCAGCTTAGATGGGCATGGCTACACCTTC. Translated, it gives CASSLDGHGYTF.

The CDR3, as DNA: TGTGCCACAGGACAGCCCGAATCTCAGCCCCAGCATTTT. Amino acid sequence: CATGQPESQPQHF. This chain links TRBV6-1 with TRBJ1-5; D possibly corresponds to TRBD1 (6 bases). Trimming stripped 10 bases from V and 6 bases from J, with 16 bases between. Looked up from germline, CDR1 is MNHNS and CDR2 is SASEGT. This CDR3 has 13 amino acids.

The chain uses TRBV4-1 and TRBJ2-6; D is undetermined. The CDR3 contains 20 residues. V gave up 0 bases and J gave up 2 bases, with 20 bases separating them. Germline CDR1 and CDR2: MGHRA and YSYEKL. The CDR3 spells CASSQDMVYSPSPGANVLTF. Written as DNA, the CDR3 is TGCGCCAGCAGCCAAGATATGGTGTACAGCCCTTCCCCTGGGGCCAACGTCCTGACTTTC.

The V and J genes are TRBV7-3 and TRBJ2-3, with D uncertain. Per germline, CDR1 SGHTA and CDR2 FQGTGA. CDR3 length: 13 residues. Trimming removed 5 bases at V and 2 bases at J, with 8 bases between. CDR3 in DNA: TGTGCCAGCAGCCTCGGGTTCACAGATACGCAGTATTTT. Its translation is CASSLGFTDTQYF.

This clone came up once. The chain employs TRBV3-1 (or the pseudogene TRBV3-2) and TRBJ2-3, with 9 bases aligning to TRBD2. The CDR3 length is 15 residues. Germline CDR1 reads LGHDT; CDR2 reads YNNKEL (reference sequence). Unmatched junction bases numbered 4, after V lost 1 base and J lost 5 bases. The CDR3 region has the DNA TGTGCCAGCAGCCAAGTAGCGGGAGAGGTAGATACGCAGTATTTT. It translates to CASSQVAGEVDTQYF.

The chain uses TRBV11-2 and TRBJ1-1, with D perhaps matching TRBD1 (5 bases). Germline CDR1 reads SGHAT; CDR2 reads FQNNGV. Trimming stripped 5 bases from V and 11 bases from J, with 15 bases between. The CDR3 totals 12 residues. The CDR3 region is CASSPGPGRAFF. CDR3 nucleotide sequence: TGTGCCAGCAGCCCGGGGCCGGGGAGGGCTTTCTTT. Combining the CDR3 with reference TRBV11-2 and TRBJ1-1 gives the whole variable domain EAGVAQSPRYKIIEKRQSVAFWCNPISGHATLYWYQQILGQGPKLLIQFQNNGVVDDSQLPKDRFSAERLKGVDSTLKIQPAKLEDSAVYLCASSPGPGRAFFGQGTRLTVV.

The V gene is TRBV18, the J gene TRBJ1-4; D is possibly TRBD1 (5 bases). Trimming removed 2 bases at V and 9 bases at J, with 13 bases between. CDR1 KGHSH and CDR2 LQKENI come from the germline V gene. This CDR3 region has 14 residues. The CDR3 nucleotides are TGTGCCAGCTCACCAGCCCAGGGAATTAAAAAACTGTTTTTT. Protein: CASSPAQGIKKLFF. Variable domain in full (rest from reference TRBV18 and TRBJ1-4): NAGVMQNPRHLVRRRGQEARLRCSPMKGHSHVYWYRQLPEEGLKFMVYLQKENIIDESGMPKERFSAEFPKEGPSILRIQQVVRGDSAAYFCASSPAQGIKKLFFGSGTQLSVL.

This chain uses TRBV5-1 with TRBJ2-2; D unresolved. Per germline, CDR1 SGHRS and CDR2 YFSETQ. V lost 0 bases, J lost 0 bases, and 6 bases lay in between. The CDR3 is made up of 15 amino acids. The CDR3 sequence: CASSLDVANTGELFF. The CDR3 nucleotides read TGCGCCAGCAGCTTGGACGTAGCGAACACCGGGGAGCTGTTTTTT.

The J gene is TRBJ2-7, the V gene TRBV27, with 7 bases matching TRBD2. Trimming removed 1 base from V and 5 bases from J; junction bases left unmatched: 8. The length of the CDR3 is 15 residues. Per the germline V gene, CDR1 is MNHEY and CDR2 is SMNVEV (reference sequence). The CDR3 sequence is CASSLLPREINEQYF. CDR3 DNA sequence: TGTGCCAGCAGTTTATTGCCGCGGGAGATAAACGAGCAGTACTTC.

This chain connects TRBV7-2 to TRBJ1-2; D ambiguous. From germline, CDR1 is SGHTA and CDR2 FQGNSA. The V and J ends lost 1 base and 4 bases respectively, with 13 bases between them. CDR3 length: 15 amino acids. The CDR3 here is CASSLGGLEGYGYTF. The DNA for the CDR3 is TGTGCCAGCAGCTTAGGGGGTCTCGAGGGCTATGGCTACACCTTC.

This clone has a handful of counts. The rearrangement joins TRBV7-2 to TRBJ2-7; tentatively, D is TRBD2 (6 bases). Germline assignment: CDR1 SGHTA and CDR2 FQGNSA. Deletions cut 1 base from V and 4 bases from J, with 14 bases between. The length of the CDR3 is 15 residues. The CDR3 DNA sequence: TGTGCCAGCAGCTTAGAACCGGAGGGAGTTTACGAGCAGTACTTC. This encodes CASSLEPEGVYEQYF.

The genes are TRBV7-6 and TRBJ2-1; 10 nucleotides line up with TRBD1. The CDR3 loop spans 15 amino acids. Germline V gene sequence: CDR1 SGHVS, CDR2 FNYEAQ. V was clipped by 5 bases and J by 2 bases; unmatched bases: 3. The CDR3 DNA follows: TGTGCCAGCAGCGCCGGGACAGGGGCCTACAATGAGCAGTTCTTC. Amino acids: CASSAGTGAYNEQFF.

This clone was detected a few times. The chain is built from TRBV7-9 and TRBJ1-5, with a weak D call TRBD1 (6 bases). This CDR3 has 14 amino acids. V was shortened by 4 bases and J by 6 bases, with 13 bases between the two germline ends. CDR1 and CDR2 (germline): SEHNR, FQNEAQ (reference sequence). CDR3 nucleotides: TGTGCCAGCAGCTCTCAGGGGTTAGCTCAGCCCCAGCATTTT. Its protein product is CASSSQGLAQPQHF.

This clone was seen more than once but under ten times. The genes are TRBV2 and TRBJ1-4, with D perhaps matching TRBD1 (6 bases). Germline lookup yields CDR1 SNHLY and CDR2 FYNNEI. Trimming cost V 6 bases and J 8 bases, with 22 bases left between them. The CDR3 has 16 amino acids. In nucleotides, the CDR3 is TGTGCCAGCAGCCAAAACAGGGCTTCCCGCGGAGAAAAACTGTTTTTT. It codes for CASSQNRASRGEKLFF.

This chain links TRBV24-1 with TRBJ2-5; 11 bases are shared with TRBD1. CDR1 is KGHDR, CDR2 SFDVKD, per germline. J lost 2 bases, V lost 3 bases, and 7 bases had no gene match. The CDR3 runs 17 residues. In DNA, the CDR3 is TGTGCCACCAGTGATCCTCGGGACAGGGGGAAACAAGAGACCCAGTACTTC. Its translation: CATSDPRDRGKQETQYF.